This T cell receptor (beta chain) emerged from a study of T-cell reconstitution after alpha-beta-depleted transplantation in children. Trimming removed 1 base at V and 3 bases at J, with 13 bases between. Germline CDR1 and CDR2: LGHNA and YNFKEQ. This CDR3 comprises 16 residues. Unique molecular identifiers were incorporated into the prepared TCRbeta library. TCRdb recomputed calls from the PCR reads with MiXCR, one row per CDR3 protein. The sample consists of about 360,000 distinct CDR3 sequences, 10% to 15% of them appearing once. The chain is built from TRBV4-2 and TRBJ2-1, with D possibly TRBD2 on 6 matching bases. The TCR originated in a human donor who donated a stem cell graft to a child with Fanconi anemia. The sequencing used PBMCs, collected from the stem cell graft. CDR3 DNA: TGTGCCAGCAGCCAAGCTGGCGGGGTCGTCTACAATGAGCAGTTCTTC. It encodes CASSQAGGVVYNEQFF.